These T cell receptor beta chains were read from a single sample in a study of blood T cell repertoires in COVID-19. The data were produced by immunoSEQ multiplex PCR, yet TCRdb's version contains in-frame clones alone and is incomplete. The sample lists 300,000 to 400,000 clones; 89% were seen once. Sequencing used peripheral blood. Source of these receptors: a woman aged 25 to 39 with COVID-19, enrolled during active disease. The CDR3 runs from the conserved cysteine through the conserved F or W. The order of the fields is clone size, D gene, J gene, V gene, CDR3 DNA, CDR3 protein. D genes are given only for firm matches. Clone size appears in some rows only: once, few, many, or a class for an expanded clone.

-,TRBD2,TRBJ2-5,TRBV9,TGTGCCAGCAGCGAAAGACTAGCGGGGACACAAGAGACCCAGTACTTC,CASSERLAGTQETQYF
-,-,TRBJ2-3,TRBV6-2/TRBV6-3,TGTGCCAGCAGCCGTAGCGTGATCACAGATACGCAGTATTTT,CASSRSVITDTQYF
-,-,TRBJ1-1,TRBV19,TGTGCCAGTAGTATTAACAGGGTGAGTGGAGCTTTCTTT,CASSINRVSGAFF
-,-,TRBJ2-3,TRBV6-6,TGTGCCAGCAGTTTAACTAGCACAGATACGCAGTATTTT,CASSLTSTDTQYF
-,TRBD2,TRBJ2-3,TRBV3-1/TRBV3-2,TGTGCCAGCAGCCTGAGGACTAGCGGGAAGGATACGCAGTATTTT,CASSLRTSGKDTQYF
-,TRBD2,TRBJ2-2,TRBV7-9,TGTGCCAGCAGCTTAGCGCGGGCTAGCGGGGGGACGGACACCGGGGAGCTGTTTTTT,CASSLARASGGTDTGELFF
-,-,TRBJ1-4,TRBV7-9,TGTGCCAGCAGCTTAGAATCGGGTGAAAAACTGTTTTTT,CASSLESGEKLFF
-,-,TRBJ2-1,TRBV11-3,TGTGCCAGCAGCGCAGGGGTAGATGAGCAGTTCTTC,CASSAGVDEQFF
-,TRBD1,TRBJ1-2,TRBV6-5,TGTGCCAGCAGCCGGGACAGGGGCGGCTATGGCTACACCTTC,CASSRDRGGYGYTF
-,-,TRBJ1-2,TRBV4-1,TGCGCCAGCAGCCAAGATCCTACAGGGCTCTATGGCTACACCTTC,CASSQDPTGLYGYTF
-,TRBD1,TRBJ1-1,TRBV10-3,TGTGCCATCAGGACAGGGGGCGTGGACACTGAAGCTTTCTTT,CAIRTGGVDTEAFF
-,-,TRBJ1-5,TRBV12-3/TRBV12-4,TGTGCCAGCAGTTTTGTCGGGGGGCCCCAGCATTTT,CASSFVGGPQHF
-,TRBD2,TRBJ2-1,TRBV5-1,TGCGCCAGCAGCTTCCTAGCGGGAGAGAGCAATGAGCAGTTCTTC,CASSFLAGESNEQFF
-,-,TRBJ2-3,TRBV6-2/TRBV6-3,TGTGCCAGCAGTCCGGGAGCCCATGCAGATACGCAGTATTTT,CASSPGAHADTQYF
-,-,TRBJ1-1,TRBV23-1,TGCGCCAGCAGTCAATCGCCCACAGTCTCCGAAGCTTTCTTT,CASSQSPTVSEAFF
-,TRBD1,TRBJ2-7,TRBV28,TGTGCCAGCAGAAGGGACAGGGGGTTTCTCTACGAGCAGTACTTC,CASRRDRGFLYEQYF
-,-,TRBJ1-2,TRBV19,TGTGCCAGTAGTCCAACACCCGGGACTAACTATGGCTACACCTTC,CASSPTPGTNYGYTF
once,-,TRBJ1-1,TRBV6-5,TGTGCCAGCAGTTACTCTCCAGTGAACACTGAAGCTTTCTTT,CASSYSPVNTEAFF
few,-,TRBJ1-1,TRBV28,TGTGCCAGCAGGTTGAGGACAGCCACTGAAGCTTTCTTT,CASRLRTATEAFF
few,TRBD1,TRBJ1-6,TRBV5-1,TGCGCCAGCAGCTTGTCCCTGACAGGGGTCAATAATTCACCCCTCCACTTT,CASSLSLTGVNNSPLHF
-,-,TRBJ1-6,TRBV7-2,TGTGCCAGCAGCTTAGAGTCCCGGAATTCACCCCTCCACTTT,CASSLESRNSPLHF
-,TRBD2,TRBJ2-1,TRBV19,TGTGCCAGTAGTCCGGGACTAGCTCTCGGGGAGCAGTTCTTC,CASSPGLALGEQFF
-,TRBD1,TRBJ2-1,TRBV2,TGTGCCAGCAGTCGACAGGGAGTCTTAAATGAGCAGTTCTTC,CASSRQGVLNEQFF
-,-,TRBJ2-2,TRBV19,TGTGCCAGTAGTAGCGACAGGTCCACCGGGGAGCTGTTTTTT,CASSSDRSTGELFF
-,TRBD1,TRBJ2-7,TRBV28,TGTGCCAGCAGTGACCGGGACAGCGCTCCCTACGAGCAGTACTTC,CASSDRDSAPYEQYF
once,-,TRBJ2-3,TRBV9,TGTGCCAGCAGCGCACAGGTGATCACAGATACGCAGTATTTT,CASSAQVITDTQYF
once,-,TRBJ2-5,TRBV10-1,TGCGCCAGCAGTGAGTCGACTCCCCCTCAAGAGACCCAGTACTTC,CASSESTPPQETQYF
-,-,TRBJ1-6,TRBV11-2,TGTGCCAGCAGCCCGACATCCCCCAATTCACCCCTCCACTTT,CASSPTSPNSPLHF
-,TRBD2,TRBJ2-1,TRBV6-4,TGTGCCAGCAGTGACTCAACCGGGAGGGGCGCGGATGAGCAGTTCTTC,CASSDSTGRGADEQFF
-,TRBD2,TRBJ2-7,TRBV9,TGTGCCAGCAGCGGCAACCCCGGGACTAGCGGTACCTACGAGCAGTACTTC,CASSGNPGTSGTYEQYF
-,-,TRBJ1-5,TRBV6-2/TRBV6-3,TGTGCCAGCAGTTACGGCCAGGGGAGCAATCAGCCCCAGCATTTT,CASSYGQGSNQPQHF
-,-,TRBJ1-3,TRBV10-1,TGCGCCAGCAGTGGCGCGATACCTGGAAACACCATATATTTT,CASSGAIPGNTIYF
-,-,TRBJ1-2,TRBV28,TGTGCCAGCAGCCGTAACTATGGCTACACCTTC,CASSRNYGYTF
-,-,TRBJ2-2,TRBV5-4,TGTGCCAGCAGCATTAACGGGGAGCTGTTTTTT,CASSINGELFF
-,TRBD2,TRBJ2-3,TRBV5-4,TGTGCCAGCAGCCCGGGACTAGCGGAAAGTGATACGCAGTATTTT,CASSPGLAESDTQYF
-,TRBD2,TRBJ2-5,TRBV7-8,TGTGCCAGCAGCTTAGTGGCCCGGGAGGGAGCCCAGTACTTC,CASSLVAREGAQYF
-,-,TRBJ1-2,TRBV29-1,TGCAGCGTTGTCGCGCGGGCCGTTAACTATGGCTACACCTTC,CSVVARAVNYGYTF
-,TRBD1,TRBJ1-1,TRBV27,TGTGCCAGCAGACAGGGGGCGAACACTGAAGCTTTCTTT,CASRQGANTEAFF
-,TRBD1,TRBJ1-4,TRBV3-1/TRBV3-2,TGTGCCAGCAGCTCTCCGGGACAGGGGGGGACTAATGAAAAACTGTTTTTT,CASSSPGQGGTNEKLFF
-,TRBD2,TRBJ2-1,TRBV5-4,TGTGCCAGCAGCTTGAGCGGGGCGGGGGGGCACTACAATGAGCAGTTCTTC,CASSLSGAGGHYNEQFF
-,-,TRBJ2-3,TRBV27,TGTGCCAGCACTACAGGGCTGGGCACAGATACGCAGTATTTT,CASTTGLGTDTQYF